This passage covers 28 T cell receptor beta chains from one sample sequenced in a study of T-cell memory formation after mild COVID-19. TCRdb re-analysed the 5' RACE reads in MiXCR, keeping a single row per CDR3 protein. The data contain around 500,000 distinct CDR3 sequences, 15% to 20% of them singletons. The sample was PBMCs or a T cell subset sorted from them (not recorded which). Receptor source: an adult woman who had mild COVID-19 (a few samples of this study predate the infection). Cell type and time point are not known.

This clonotype has more than one count but fewer than ten. V and J are TRBV11-2 and TRBJ2-1; D ambiguous. The length of the CDR3 is 15 residues. CDR1 and CDR2 from the germline V gene are SGHAT and FQNNGV. Trimming took 4 bases from V and 2 from J, leaving 12 bases between them. The CDR3 DNA is TGTGCCAGCAGCTCCGACTGGGATCCCTACAATGAGCAGTTCTTC. This translates into CASSSDWDPYNEQFF.

This rearrangement joins TRBV20-1 to TRBJ2-1, with D unresolved. CDR1 and CDR2 from the germline V gene are DFQATT and SNEGSKA (reference sequence). This CDR3 is built from 15 residues. The V gene lost 4 bases and the J gene lost 7 bases, with 20 bases spanning the gap. CDR3 coding DNA: TGCAGTGCTATAGGATCTGGTGTCCAGCAAAATGAGCAGTTCTTC. This translates into CSAIGSGVQQNEQFF.

The chain links TRBV6-5 to TRBJ1-1; D not resolved. Germline assignment: CDR1 MNHEY and CDR2 SVGAGI. The CDR3 extends over 14 amino acids. The V end was cut by 1 base, the J end by 1 base, with 7 bases between. The CDR3 spells CASSYLRENTEAFF. The CDR3 region has the DNA TGTGCCAGCAGTTACTTGCGGGAGAACACTGAAGCTTTCTTT.

This clonotype was detected only a few times. V is TRBV27 and J is TRBJ2-1; D assignment may be TRBD1 or TRBD2 (6 bases each). The CDR3 runs to 14 residues. Trimming removed 6 bases from V and 9 bases from J, with 18 bases in between. CDR1 is MNHEY and CDR2 is SMNVEV in the germline V gene (reference sequence). The DNA for the CDR3 is TGTGCCAGCAGCCCACTAGGGGGGCAAGGTGAGCAGTTCTTC. Protein product: CASSPLGGQGEQFF.

The chain links TRBV6-2 or TRBV6-3 to TRBJ1-6; weak D call: TRBD1 (5 bases). The V gene's germline CDR1 is MNHEY and CDR2 SVGEGT. CDR3 length equals 13 residues. The V end was cut by 10 bases, the J end by 7 bases, with 14 bases between. CDR3 residues: CANRAGLNSPLHF. The CDR3 DNA sequence: TGTGCCAACCGGGCGGGGCTAAATTCACCCCTCCACTTT.

V is TRBV12-3 or TRBV12-4 and J is TRBJ1-2; 8 bases align to TRBD1. V trimming: 5 bases; J trimming: 5 bases; junction bases outside the gene matches: 10. There are 15 residues in the CDR3. The CDR3 protein is CASSGDRSLRYGYTF. The CDR3 nucleotides read TGTGCCAGCAGTGGGGACAGGTCCCTTAGATATGGCTACACCTTC.

This clonotype occurred a few times. The chain carries TRBV9 and TRBJ2-1; 12 nucleotides match TRBD2. CDR3 size: 16 residues. With V trimmed by 0 bases and J by 2 bases, 0 bases remained unmatched. Looked up from germline, CDR1 is SGDLS and CDR2 is YYNGEE. DNA of the CDR3: TGTGCCAGCAGCGTAGGACTAGCGGGAGCCTACAATGAGCAGTTCTTC. Translation gives CASSVGLAGAYNEQFF. Combining the CDR3 with reference TRBV9 and TRBJ2-1 gives the whole variable domain DSGVTQTPKHLITATGQRVTLRCSPRSGDLSVYWYQQSLDQGLQFLIQYYNGEERAKGNILERFSAQQFPDLHSELNLSSLELGDSALYFCASSVGLAGAYNEQFFGPGTRLTVL.

The chain combines TRBV12-3 or TRBV12-4 with TRBJ2-7; 7 bases agree with TRBD2. This CDR3 comprises 14 residues. The V segment lost 6 bases and the J segment 6 bases; nucleotides outside the gene matches: 11. CDR3 DNA: TGTGCCAGCAGCCCCAGCGGGGCCATTTCCGAGCAGTACTTC. Protein sequence: CASSPSGAISEQYF.

This clonotype was seen only a few times. The rearrangement joins TRBV5-1 to TRBJ1-4, with 7 bases fitting TRBD1. V was pared by 4 bases and J by 5 bases, with 11 bases of the junction left unmatched. Germline CDR1 and CDR2: SGHRS and YFSETQ. This CDR3 contains 16 residues. The CDR3 DNA reads as TGCGCCAGCAGCGTTGGAGTAACGGGACAGAATGAAAAACTGTTTTTT. It specifies CASSVGVTGQNEKLFF.

The genes are TRBV7-9 and TRBJ1-5, with no clear D. The V and J ends lost 3 bases and 7 bases respectively, with 7 bases between them. Germline V gene data show CDR1 as SEHNR and CDR2 as FQNEAQ (reference sequence). The CDR3 covers 12 residues. This CDR3 reads CASSFRTQPQHF. The DNA of the CDR3 is TGTGCCAGCAGCTTTAGAACGCAGCCCCAGCATTTT.

This chain connects TRBV24-1 to TRBJ2-3; TRBD1 is a possible D gene (6 bases). The germline V and J ends were trimmed by 4 bases and 2 bases, with 15 bases remaining between them. Germline-derived CDR1 and CDR2 are KGHDR and SFDVKD. This CDR3 region has 16 residues. The CDR3 bases are TGTGCCACCAGTGAACCCGACAGGAGACACACAGATACGCAGTATTTT. It specifies CATSEPDRRHTDTQYF.

CDR3 nucleotide sequence: TGTGCCAGCAGTCTTGCAGCGCTCACCGGGGAGCTGTTTTTT. Its translation is CASSLAALTGELFF. This chain uses TRBV12-3 or TRBV12-4 with TRBJ2-2; D gene ambiguous. The ends were cut back, 5 bases at V and 4 bases at J, with 11 bases in the middle. The CDR3 has 14 residues.

This clonotype was counted a few times. V is TRBV4-2 and J is TRBJ1-4; D possibly corresponds to TRBD1 (5 bases). The CDR3 runs 15 residues. Germline CDR1 reads LGHNA; CDR2 reads YNFKEQ. Between the trimmed V and J ends, which lost 0 bases and 7 bases, there was a span of 12 bases. CDR3 in amino acids: CASSQDWGRSEKLFF. CDR3 DNA: TGTGCCAGCAGCCAAGATTGGGGCAGAAGTGAAAAACTGTTTTTT.

This clonotype was counted many times. This chain uses TRBV6-5 with TRBJ2-7; 9 positions agree with TRBD1. V lost 2 bases, J lost 3 bases, and 2 bases stayed unmatched. The CDR3 is 14 amino acids. Germline V CDR1 and CDR2: MNHEY, SVGAGI. The CDR3, as DNA: TGTGCCAGCAGTTACGGGGGACAGGGCTACGAGCAGTACTTC. It translates to CASSYGGQGYEQYF.

J is TRBJ2-1 and V is TRBV7-3; 7 bases agree with TRBD2. V dropped 5 bases and J dropped 6; count of bases not matched to a gene: 10. Germline lookup yields CDR1 SGHTA and CDR2 FQGTGA. The CDR3 length is 15 residues. This CDR3 reads CASSIPEGGSNEQFF. DNA for the CDR3: TGTGCCAGCAGCATACCGGAGGGCGGGAGCAATGAGCAGTTCTTC. The whole variable domain, filled in from reference TRBV7-3 and TRBJ2-1, reads GAGVSQTPSNKVTEKGKYVELRCDPISGHTALYWYRQSLGQGPEFLIYFQGTGAADDSGLPNDRFFAVRPEGSVSTLKIQRTERGDSAVYLCASSIPEGGSNEQFFGPGTRLTVL.

This clonotype showed up just a few times. This chain joins TRBV7-2 and TRBJ1-5; TRBD1 matches 7 bases. CDR3 length: 14 residues. Germline V lookup: CDR1 SGHTA, CDR2 FQGNSA. V lost 4 bases to trimming and J lost 6 bases; unmatched junction nucleotides: 6. The CDR3 region has the DNA TGTGCCAGCAGCTCCCGACAGGGCGGTCAGCCCCAGCATTTT. Its translation: CASSSRQGGQPQHF.

The chain links TRBV7-2 to TRBJ2-3; D remains unclear. The CDR3 has 16 residues. Germline CDR1 is SGHTA and CDR2 is FQGNSA. Trimming took off 2 bases at V and 5 bases at J, with 17 bases between the two ends. Written as DNA, the CDR3 is TGTGCCAGCAGCTTACTACCCTTGGCCCACAGAGATACGCAGTATTTT. Translating gives CASSLLPLAHRDTQYF. The full variable domain, rest sourced from reference TRBV7-2 and TRBJ2-3, is GAGVSQSPSNKVTEKGKDVELRCDPISGHTALYWYRQSLGQGLEFLIYFQGNSAPDKSGLPSDRFSAERTGGSVSTLTIQRTQQEDSAVYLCASSLLPLAHRDTQYFGPGTRLTVL.

This clonotype turned up a few times. The chain recombines TRBV5-5 with TRBJ2-7; maybe TRBD1 (6 bases). Germline CDR1 and CDR2: SGHKS and YYEKEE (reference sequence). V dropped 4 bases and J dropped 0 bases, with 17 bases sitting between them. CDR3 size: 16 residues. The CDR3 coding sequence is TGTGCCAGCAGCCCAGAGGCCGGGACACCCTCCTACGAGCAGTACTTC. Protein: CASSPEAGTPSYEQYF.

A few counts support this clonotype. The gene calls are TRBV18 and TRBJ2-3; no clear D. The CDR3 sequence is 14 residues long. V lost 0 bases and J 2 bases, leaving 6 bases between the germline ends. Germline CDR1 is KGHSH and CDR2 is LQKENI. Written as DNA, the CDR3 is TGTGCCAGCTCACCACCTGGGGTCACAGATACGCAGTATTTT. As protein: CASSPPGVTDTQYF.

The chain couples TRBV7-2 to TRBJ2-1; D is unclear. Per germline, CDR1 SGHTA and CDR2 FQGNSA. The CDR3 has 17 amino acids. V lost 0 bases to trimming and J lost 0 bases, with 12 bases between them. The CDR3 nucleotides read TGTGCCAGCAGCTTAGCGAGTATGAAGAGCTCCTACAATGAGCAGTTCTTC. Its translation: CASSLASMKSSYNEQFF.

V gene TRBV12-3 or TRBV12-4 combines with J gene TRBJ2-5; D is unresolved. The CDR3 totals 14 residues. V shed 3 bases and J shed 5 bases, with 13 bases lying between them. CDR3 nucleotide sequence: TGTGCCAGCAGTTTGGCCTCCCAGAGGGAGACCCAGTACTTC. It translates to CASSLASQRETQYF.

The chain links TRBV7-9 to TRBJ1-1, with D possibly matching TRBD1 (6 bases). The V gene's germline CDR1 is SEHNR and CDR2 FQNEAQ (reference sequence). V dropped 1 base and J dropped 1 base, with 22 bases sitting between them. The CDR3 contains 19 residues. CDR3 residues: CASSLVRDRVGGGNTEAFF. CDR3 coding DNA: TGTGCCAGCAGCTTAGTAAGGGATCGAGTTGGAGGGGGGAACACTGAAGCTTTCTTT.

The chain carries TRBV10-2 and TRBJ2-3; TRBD1 matches 8 bases. This CDR3 has 17 amino acids. Unmatched junction bases numbered 13, after V lost 4 bases and J lost 4 bases. CDR1 is WSHSY and CDR2 is SAAADI in the germline V gene. The CDR3 sequence is CASSGQERTGYPDTQYF. CDR3 bases: TGCGCCAGCAGTGGGCAAGAGAGGACAGGGTATCCAGATACGCAGTATTTT.

V and J are TRBV29-1 and TRBJ1-1, with 7 bases lining up with TRBD1. Unmatched junction bases numbered 7, after V lost 7 bases and J lost 8 bases. Germline CDR1 SQVTM, CDR2 ANQGSEA. The CDR3 length is 11 residues. CDR3 region: CSGRTGEEAFF. CDR3 nucleotide sequence: TGCAGCGGACGGACAGGCGAGGAAGCTTTCTTT.

This clonotype was seen a few times. The genes are TRBV11-3 and TRBJ2-1; TRBD1 is a possible D gene (5 bases). Trimming took 5 bases from V and 0 from J, leaving 14 bases between them. CDR3 length: 16 amino acids. Germline V gene lookup returns CDR1 SGHNT and CDR2 YENEEA. The CDR3 DNA reads TGTGCCAGCAGCCGGCTGGGGCAGAGCTCCTACAATGAGCAGTTCTTC. Its protein is CASSRLGQSSYNEQFF.

A few counts support this clonotype. The chain recombines TRBV6-5 with TRBJ1-1; possible D gene TRBD1, 5 bases. CDR3 size: 14 residues. V lost 5 bases to trimming and J lost 0 bases, with 10 bases between them. Germline CDR1 reads MNHEY; CDR2 reads SVGAGI. CDR3 protein: CASSKTAMNTEAFF. In DNA form, the CDR3 reads TGTGCCAGCAGTAAGACAGCAATGAACACTGAAGCTTTCTTT.

This clonotype was picked up a small number of times. The chain recombines TRBV20-1 with TRBJ1-1; no clear D gene. CDR3 length: 12 residues. In germline, CDR1 is DFQATT, CDR2 SNEGSKA (reference sequence). With 6 bases removed from V and 1 base from J, the gap between germline ends came to 9 bases. The CDR3: CSARPRNTEAFF. The CDR3 DNA sequence: TGCAGTGCCCGACCTCGGAACACTGAAGCTTTCTTT.

This clonotype was counted only a few times. The gene calls are TRBV18 and TRBJ2-5; 10 nucleotides align to TRBD2. V shed 3 bases, J shed 0 bases, and the junction held 7 bases outside the gene matches. Germline V gene data show CDR1 as KGHSH and CDR2 as LQKENI. This CDR3 comprises 17 residues. The CDR3 spells CASSPGLAGVYQETQYF. DNA for the CDR3: TGTGCCAGCTCACCTGGCCTAGCGGGGGTCTACCAAGAGACCCAGTACTTC. The full variable domain, with the rest looked up from reference TRBV18 and TRBJ2-5, is NAGVMQNPRHLVRRRGQEARLRCSPMKGHSHVYWYRQLPEEGLKFMVYLQKENIIDESGMPKERFSAEFPKEGPSILRIQQVVRGDSAAYFCASSPGLAGVYQETQYFGPGTRLLVL.